A selection of T cell receptor beta chains follows, all from one sample in a study of immune evolution from preneoplasia to lung adenocarcinoma. Sequencing used immunoSEQ multiplex PCR; TCRdb keeps in-frame clones, though not all of them. The table shows approximately 12,000 clones, with 86% occurring only once. Sequenced sample: FFPE invasive lung adenocarcinoma tissue. The receptors come from a person between 65 and 79 years old with invasive lung adenocarcinoma. CDR3s include the opening cysteine and the closing phenylalanine or tryptophan. Each record gives: J gene, V gene, D gene, clone size, CDR3 protein, CDR3 DNA. The D gene is left open where the match is weak. Clone size is given for some rows only: seen once, a few or many times, or a class if the clone is expanded.

>TRBJ2-2|TRBV7-6|TRBD2|.
CASSLVGGVGELFF
TGTGCCAGCAGCTTAGTCGGGGGGGTCGGGGAGCTGTTTTTT
>TRBJ2-5|TRBV4-2|TRBD1|.
CASSQDTDRGKTQYF
TGTGCCAGCAGCCAAGATACAGACAGGGGCAAGACCCAGTACTTC
>TRBJ1-1|TRBV9|.|.
CASSVDGLDEAFF
TGTGCCAGCAGCGTAGATGGGTTGGATGAAGCTTTCTTT
>TRBJ2-5|TRBV4-2|TRBD2|.
CASSQEASGQETQYF
TGTGCCAGCAGCCAAGAGGCTAGCGGTCAAGAGACCCAGTACTTC
>TRBJ2-7|TRBV25-1|.|few
CASSVPGGGTYEQYF
TGTGCCAGCAGTGTGCCCGGGGGCGGGACCTACGAGCAGTACTTC
>TRBJ2-7|TRBV15|TRBD2|once
CATSPSPGDYNSYEQYF
TGTGCCACCAGCCCCTCCCCCGGGGACTACAACTCCTACGAGCAGTACTTC
>TRBJ2-4|TRBV6-1|TRBD1|once
CASSEVGGTGLENIQYF
TGTGCCAGCAGTGAGGTCGGTGGGACAGGGCTCGAAAACATTCAGTACTTC
>TRBJ1-1|TRBV19|.|few
CASSTPGVLNTEAFF
TGTGCCAGTAGTACCCCGGGGGTCCTGAACACTGAAGCTTTCTTT
>TRBJ2-7|TRBV6-5|.|.
CASRAGSYEQYF
TGTGCCAGCAGGGCGGGGAGCTACGAGCAGTACTTC
>TRBJ1-5|TRBV5-1|TRBD1|few
CASSSGTGSQPQHF
TGCGCCAGCAGCTCCGGGACAGGGTCTCAGCCCCAGCATTTT
>TRBJ2-7|TRBV10-2|TRBD2|few
CASSVGLAGVYEQYF
TGCGCCAGCAGCGTCGGACTAGCGGGAGTCTACGAGCAGTACTTC
>TRBJ2-1|TRBV5-4|.|.
CASSSRDLLNEQFF
TGTGCCAGCAGCTCCCGGGACTTGCTTAATGAGCAGTTCTTC
>TRBJ2-7|TRBV5-1|.|.
CASRYGMDSSYEQYF
TGCGCCAGCAGATACGGGATGGACAGCTCCTACGAGCAGTACTTC
>TRBJ2-7|TRBV30|TRBD2|.
CAWTKGLAGVYEQYF
TGTGCCTGGACTAAAGGACTAGCGGGAGTCTACGAGCAGTACTTC
>TRBJ1-5|TRBV6-1|.|.
CASSEVWRARYSNQPQHF
TGTGCCAGCAGTGAAGTCTGGAGGGCCAGATATAGCAATCAGCCCCAGCATTTT
>TRBJ1-1|TRBV9|TRBD1|.
CASSVAPTGGLNTEAFF
TGTGCCAGCAGCGTAGCCCCCACAGGGGGGCTGAACACTGAAGCTTTCTTT
>TRBJ1-1|TRBV5-1|.|.
CASSLGGRTGTEAFF
TGCGCCAGCAGCTTGGGGGGCAGGACGGGCACTGAAGCTTTCTTT
>TRBJ2-2|TRBV27|TRBD2|.
CATQYQREVGELFF
TGTGCCACTCAATACCAGCGGGAAGTCGGGGAGCTGTTTTTT
>TRBJ1-2|TRBV10-2|.|.
CASSESIRVYGYTF
TGCGCCAGCAGTGAGTCGATTAGGGTATATGGCTACACCTTC
>TRBJ2-6|TRBV4-2|.|.
CASSQVSGANVLTF
TGTGCCAGCAGCCAAGTCTCTGGGGCCAACGTCCTGACTTTC
>TRBJ2-1|TRBV6-5|TRBD1|.
CARISRDRDTNEQFF
TGTGCCAGAATTTCCCGGGACAGGGACACGAATGAGCAGTTCTTC
>TRBJ1-1|TRBV30|.|.
CAWRAMNTEAFF
TGTGCCTGGAGAGCCATGAACACTGAAGCTTTCTTT
>TRBJ1-1|TRBV28|.|.
CASSPVPGFRGTEAFF
TGTGCCAGCAGCCCTGTGCCGGGATTTAGGGGAACTGAAGCTTTCTTT
>TRBJ2-7|TRBV28|TRBD2|.
CASRLSGARQYF
TGTGCCAGCAGACTTAGCGGGGCCAGGCAGTACTTC